Listed below are T cell receptor beta chains from one sample, sequenced in a study of blood T cell repertoires in COVID-19. Profiling relied on immunoSEQ multiplex PCR, and the TCRdb table lists in-frame clones only, not all of them. The sample has more than 110,000 clones; roughly four fifths are singletons. The sequenced sample was peripheral blood. All receptors come from a woman older than 75 with acute or convalescent COVID-19. CDR3s include the opening cysteine and the closing phenylalanine or tryptophan. D genes are given only for firm matches. Rows give clone size only sometimes, using once, few, many, or a class for an expanded clone.

12	.	TRBV9	TRBJ1-2	.	TGTGCCAGCAGCGCCACCCGACTCGGCTACACCTTC	CASSATRLGYTF
14	TRBD1	TRBV2	TRBJ2-7	.	TGTGCCAGCATTGGGGACAGGCTCCCCTACGAGCAGTACTTC	CASIGDRLPYEQYF
15	.	TRBV3-1/TRBV3-2	TRBJ2-7	once	TGTGCCAGCAGCCAAGATTACGGCAGAGGCTACGAGCAGTACTTC	CASSQDYGRGYEQYF
15	TRBD1	TRBV19	TRBJ2-5	.	TGTGCCAGTAGTATTGGGGGGACAGGCCAAGAGACCCAGTACTTC	CASSIGGTGQETQYF
16	TRBD2	TRBV27	TRBJ2-7	once	TGTGCCAGCAGTTTGGGACTAGCGGGAGTAGGCTACGAGCAGTACTTC	CASSLGLAGVGYEQYF
13	TRBD1	TRBV6-5	TRBJ1-1	.	TGTGCCAGCAGCGCCTCACAGGGGACTGAAGCTTTCTTT	CASSASQGTEAFF
15	TRBD1	TRBV19	TRBJ2-5	.	TGTGCCAGTAGTGCCTCCGGGACAGTACAAGAGACCCAGTACTTC	CASSASGTVQETQYF
17	TRBD2	TRBV27	TRBJ2-1	.	TGTGCCAGCAGTTTAGGAGCGGGGCCCCTAAAGGTCAATGAGCAGTTCTTC	CASSLGAGPLKVNEQFF
15	TRBD1	TRBV5-1	TRBJ1-3	.	TGCGCCAGCAGAAACACAGGGGGAAGTGGAAACACCATATATTTT	CASRNTGGSGNTIYF
13	.	TRBV3-1/TRBV3-2	TRBJ1-6	.	TGTGCCAGCAGCCAAGACAGGAATTCACCCCTCCACTTT	CASSQDRNSPLHF
15	.	TRBV19	TRBJ2-7	once	TGTGCCAGTAGTATAGATCTAGGGGCGACCTACGAGCAGTACTTC	CASSIDLGATYEQYF
16	TRBD1	TRBV27	TRBJ2-1	.	TGTGCCAGCAGTTTAGTGCTGGGACAGGGGTACAATGAGCAGTTCTTC	CASSLVLGQGYNEQFF
16	.	TRBV25-1	TRBJ1-3	.	TGTGCCAGCAGTGAATGGGGCAGTCGCTCTGGAAACACCATATATTTT	CASSEWGSRSGNTIYF
17	.	TRBV28	TRBJ1-5	.	TGTGCCAGCAGTTTAGATAGAGTGGCAGGGGCCAATCAGCCCCAGCATTTT	CASSLDRVAGANQPQHF
13	.	TRBV19	TRBJ1-1	.	TGTGCCAGTAGTATAGCCAGGAACACTGAAGCTTTCTTT	CASSIARNTEAFF
16	TRBD2	TRBV28	TRBJ2-1	.	TGTGCCAGCAGTCTCAACCGGGGACTAGCGGGAGGCGAGCAGTTCTTC	CASSLNRGLAGGEQFF
15	.	TRBV6-5	TRBJ2-7	once	TGTGCCAGCAGTTACCACGGACAACCCCCCTACGAGCAGTACTTC	CASSYHGQPPYEQYF
15	TRBD2	TRBV28	TRBJ2-1	few	TGTGCCAGCAGTTACAGCGGGAGTATGTGGAATGAGCAGTTCTTC	CASSYSGSMWNEQFF
15	.	TRBV27	TRBJ1-6	.	TGTGCCAGCAGTTACTCGGGGAAGGCGAATTCACCCCTCCACTTT	CASSYSGKANSPLHF
14	TRBD2	TRBV6-5	TRBJ2-1	.	TGTGCCAGCAGACTAGCGGGAGGGCCCAATGAGCAGTTCTTC	CASRLAGGPNEQFF
14	.	TRBV2	TRBJ2-5	.	TGTGCCAGCAGCCACTCGGGGGGCCCAGAGACCCAGTACTTC	CASSHSGGPETQYF
15	.	TRBV28	TRBJ2-7	.	TGTGCCAGCAGTTTTCGGAGGGTCCCCTCCTACGAGCAGTACTTC	CASSFRRVPSYEQYF
12	.	TRBV10-1	TRBJ2-2	.	TGCGCCAGCGGCCGACTAACCGGGGAGCTGTTTTTT	CASGRLTGELFF
15	TRBD2	TRBV19	TRBJ2-3	.	TGTGCCAGTAGTATAGGTTTAGCGGGAGGAGATACGCAGTATTTT	CASSIGLAGGDTQYF
14	.	TRBV19	TRBJ2-1	once	TGTGCCAGGCAGGGGCGGGAGTGGTACAATGAGCAGTTCTTC	CARQGREWYNEQFF
13	.	TRBV4-1	TRBJ1-1	.	TGCGCCAGCAGCCAAGGTCCGGTATCTGAAGCTTTCTTT	CASSQGPVSEAFF
22	TRBD2	TRBV4-1	TRBJ2-1	.	TGCGCCAGCAGCCACAAGAATCCGACAGGGGAGATAACTAGCGGGGTATACAATGAGCAGTTCTTC	CASSHKNPTGEITSGVYNEQFF
20	TRBD2	TRBV5-1	TRBJ2-7	.	TGCGCCAGCAGCTTGGACCCGGGGGGTGCTAGCGGGGGCAGCTCCTACGAGCAGTACTTC	CASSLDPGGASGGSSYEQYF
14	.	TRBV28	TRBJ1-2	.	TGTGCCAGCAGTTTAGGGGGACTCCAGAATGGCTACACCTTC	CASSLGGLQNGYTF
14	.	TRBV29-1	TRBJ2-1	large	TGCAGCGGAGGAGGGACAGACGTCTACAATGAGCAGTTCTTC	CSGGGTDVYNEQFF
16	TRBD2	TRBV19	TRBJ2-1	.	TGTGCCAGTAGTAATGACGGACTAGCGGGATTTTATGAGCAGTTCTTC	CASSNDGLAGFYEQFF
13	.	TRBV28	TRBJ1-2	.	TGTGCCAGCAGCTATAGCTTAGGGAGTGGCTACACCTTC	CASSYSLGSGYTF
14	.	TRBV7-9	TRBJ1-2	few	TGTGCCAGCAGCCAAAACAGGGCCAGTGACGGCTACACCTTC	CASSQNRASDGYTF
15	.	TRBV7-9	TRBJ1-6	.	TGTGCCAGCAGCTTCTGGACAGACTATAATTCACCCCTCCACTTT	CASSFWTDYNSPLHF
16	.	TRBV19	TRBJ2-3	once	TGTGCCAGTAGCCAGCAGGGTAGTGTCATTACAGATACGCAGTATTTT	CASSQQGSVITDTQYF
14	.	TRBV2	TRBJ2-7	once	TGTGCCAGCAGGTACAGGGAAGAATTAGTCGAGCAGTACTTC	CASRYREELVEQYF
15	.	TRBV10-3	TRBJ2-2	.	TGTGCCATCAGTGAGCACAGGGCGAACACCGGGGAGCTGTTTTTT	CAISEHRANTGELFF
21	.	TRBV19	TRBJ2-3	.	TGTGCCAGTAGTATTATTTTTTTTTCCAGATTGGAGGAAAGGGCTCTGGATACGCAGTATTTT	CASSIIFFSRLEERALDTQYF
17	TRBD2	TRBV9	TRBJ2-7	.	TGTGCCGCCTACAGGGCTAGCGGGGGCGGTATGTCCTACGAGCAGTACTTC	CAAYRASGGGMSYEQYF
14	.	TRBV5-1	TRBJ1-2	.	TGCGCCAGCAGAGAGGGCCAGGGGTATGATGGCTACACCTTC	CASREGQGYDGYTF
15	TRBD1	TRBV27	TRBJ1-2	.	TGTGCCAGCAGTCCAGGGACAGCCAAAGACTATGGCTACACCTTC	CASSPGTAKDYGYTF
16	.	TRBV4-1	TRBJ2-2	.	TGCGCCAGCAGCCAACTTATCATTTCAGGGTCCGGGGAGCTGTTTTTT	CASSQLIISGSGELFF
16	.	TRBV19	TRBJ2-3	.	TGTGCCAGTAGTCGGTCCTTGGGGGCAGGGATAGATACGCAGTATTTT	CASSRSLGAGIDTQYF
16	TRBD1	TRBV11-2	TRBJ2-5	.	TGTGCCAGCAGCTTAGACGACAGGGGGCTGGAGGAGACCCAGTACTTC	CASSLDDRGLEETQYF
12	.	TRBV28	TRBJ1-1	.	TGTGCCAGCAATCAGGCGCGGGCTGAAGCTTTCTTT	CASNQARAEAFF
14	TRBD1	TRBV7-9	TRBJ1-2	.	TGTGCCAGCAGCTTAGACAGGGGGCCTAGAGGCTACACCTTC	CASSLDRGPRGYTF
11	.	TRBV5-5	TRBJ2-7	once	TGTGCCAGCAGCTTGGGCGACGAGCAGTACTTC	CASSLGDEQYF
15	TRBD2	TRBV5-1	TRBJ2-1	.	TGCGCCAGCAGCCCGGGACTAGCGGGGGTGGATGAGCAGTTCTTC	CASSPGLAGVDEQFF
14	.	TRBV28	TRBJ2-7	.	TGTGCCAGCAGTCCCTTAGCCGCGGGCTACGAGCAGTACTTC	CASSPLAAGYEQYF
16	.	TRBV5-5	TRBJ2-1	.	TGTGCCAGCAGCCATACATACAGGGCAATGGTCGATGAGCAGTTCTTC	CASSHTYRAMVDEQFF
11	.	TRBV20-1	TRBJ1-4	.	TGCAGTGCTAGAGTTAAGAGGACAGCGATTTTT	CSARVKRTAIF
15	.	TRBV5-3	TRBJ2-2	once	TGTGCCAGAAGCCCGGTCCCAGGGAACACCGGGGAGCTGTTTTTT	CARSPVPGNTGELFF
14	.	TRBV5-1	TRBJ2-2	.	TGCGCCAGCAGCTTGGACCAGGGGACCGGGGAGCTGTTTTTT	CASSLDQGTGELFF
13	.	TRBV6-1	TRBJ1-5	.	TGTGCCAGCAGTGAGGTCGACACCCAACCCCAGCATTTT	CASSEVDTQPQHF
15	.	TRBV6-5	TRBJ2-2	.	TGTGCCAGCAGTTACTTCAGGACTAACACCGGGGAGCTGTTTTTT	CASSYFRTNTGELFF
14	.	TRBV6-1	TRBJ1-2	.	TGTGCCAGCAGTGAAGCGGCGGGGAACTATGGCTACACCTTC	CASSEAAGNYGYTF
14	.	TRBV2	TRBJ1-6	.	TGTGCCAGCCTAGGGAGCGCCTATAATTCACCCCTCCACTTT	CASLGSAYNSPLHF
14	.	TRBV28	TRBJ2-6	few	TGTGCCAGCAATAGGGGTTCTGGGGCCAACGTCCTGACTTTC	CASNRGSGANVLTF
16	.	TRBV7-3	TRBJ1-5	.	TGTGCCAGCAGCGATGCTCAGTTTTCGTTTAATCAGCCCCAGCATTTT	CASSDAQFSFNQPQHF
14	.	TRBV6-5	TRBJ1-1	.	TGTGCCAGCAGTTACTCGAGGGTGAACACTGAAGCTTTCTTT	CASSYSRVNTEAFF